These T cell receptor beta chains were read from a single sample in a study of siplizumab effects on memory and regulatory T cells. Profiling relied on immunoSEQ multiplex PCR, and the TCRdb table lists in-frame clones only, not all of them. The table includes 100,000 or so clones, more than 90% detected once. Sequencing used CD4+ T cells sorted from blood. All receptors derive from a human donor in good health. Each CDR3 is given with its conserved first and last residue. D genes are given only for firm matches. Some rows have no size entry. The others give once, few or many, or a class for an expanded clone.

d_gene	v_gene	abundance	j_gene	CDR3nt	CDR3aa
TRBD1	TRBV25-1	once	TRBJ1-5	TGTGCCAGCAGTGAAGGAGGGGGCAGGGGCAATCAGCCCCAGCATTTT	CASSEGGGRGNQPQHF
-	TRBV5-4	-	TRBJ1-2	TGTGCCAGCAGTCCCGTGGTTGGTGGCTACACCTTC	CASSPVVGGYTF
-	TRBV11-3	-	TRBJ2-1	TGTGCCAGCAGCCCCGACGGAGGGGGGCCTTACAATGAGCAGTTCTTC	CASSPDGGGPYNEQFF
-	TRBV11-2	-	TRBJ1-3	TGTGCCAGCAGCAGACTCTCCGGGACGTACGGCTCTGGAAACACCATATATTTT	CASSRLSGTYGSGNTIYF
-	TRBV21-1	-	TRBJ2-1	TGTGCCAGCAGCGCACAGGGGGGCTACAATGAGCAGTTCTTC	CASSAQGGYNEQFF
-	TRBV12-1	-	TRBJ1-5	TGTGCCAGCAGCTTTATGGGCGGCAATCAGCCCCAGCATTTT	CASSFMGGNQPQHF
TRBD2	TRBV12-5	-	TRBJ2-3	TGTGCTAGTGGTTTGGGACTAGCGGGGGGAGATACGCAGTATTTT	CASGLGLAGGDTQYF
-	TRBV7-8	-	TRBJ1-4	TGTGCCAGCAGCTTATCCAGGGGTTTAGAAAAACTGTTTTTT	CASSLSRGLEKLFF
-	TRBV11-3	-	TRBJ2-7	TGTGCCAGCAGCCAAAAAGACTACGAGCAGTACTTC	CASSQKDYEQYF
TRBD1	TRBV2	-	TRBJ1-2	TGTGCCAGCACAACCGGGACAGCTAACTATGGCTACACCTTC	CASTTGTANYGYTF
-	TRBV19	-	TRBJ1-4	TGTGCCAGTATGCCCGGAAAGGAAGAAAAACTGTTTTTT	CASMPGKEEKLFF
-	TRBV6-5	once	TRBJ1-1	TGTGCCAGCAGTTTGGGACGGATGAACACTGAAGCTTTCTTT	CASSLGRMNTEAFF
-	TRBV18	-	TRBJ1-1	TGTGCCAGCTCACCACCACGGATGAACACTGAAGCTTTCTTT	CASSPPRMNTEAFF
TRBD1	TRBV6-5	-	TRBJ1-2	TGTGCCAGCAGTTACGGGGACAGGGTGAGGGGCTACACCTTC	CASSYGDRVRGYTF
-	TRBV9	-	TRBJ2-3	TGTGCCAGCAGCGTGATCGGGGGCGCCGGGACAGATACGCAGTATTTT	CASSVIGGAGTDTQYF
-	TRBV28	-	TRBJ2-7	TGTGCCAGCGGGATCGGCGAGCAGTACTTC	CASGIGEQYF
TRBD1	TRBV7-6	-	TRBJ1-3	TGTGCCAGCAGCTTAAGTCAGGGGGCCACTGGAAACACCATATATTTT	CASSLSQGATGNTIYF
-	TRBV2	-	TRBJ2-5	TGTGCCAGCAGTGAGAACAGGATGGAGACCCAGTACTTC	CASSENRMETQYF
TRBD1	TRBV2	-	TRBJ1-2	TGTGCCAGCAGTGGGACAGGGGCCTACCTAGGCTACACCTTC	CASSGTGAYLGYTF
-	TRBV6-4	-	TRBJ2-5	TGTGCCAGCAGTGACCGAAGGGGAGGGACCCAGTACTTC	CASSDRRGGTQYF
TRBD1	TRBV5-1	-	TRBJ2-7	TGCGCCAGCAGCGCCCTACCAGGGGGCTTCTCCTACGAGCAGTACTTC	CASSALPGGFSYEQYF
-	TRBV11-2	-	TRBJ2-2	TGTGCCAGCAGCTTAGGGGCGAGGCAGACCGGGGAGCTGTTTTTT	CASSLGARQTGELFF
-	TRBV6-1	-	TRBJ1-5	TGTGCCAGCAGATACAGCGGGGGTGATCAGCCCCAGCATTTT	CASRYSGGDQPQHF
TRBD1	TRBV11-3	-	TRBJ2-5	TGTGCCAGCAGCTCGTACAGGGGGAAAGAGACCCAGTACTTC	CASSSYRGKETQYF
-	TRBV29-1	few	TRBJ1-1	TGCAGCGAACTGAGTGGGTCTGAAGCTTTCTTT	CSELSGSEAFF
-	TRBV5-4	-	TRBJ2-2	TGTGCCAGCAGTTCTACAATCGGAGGCGGGGAGCTGTTTTTT	CASSSTIGGGELFF
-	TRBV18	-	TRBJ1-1	TGTGCCAGCTCACCGGGGGTCGACACTGAAGCTTTCTTT	CASSPGVDTEAFF
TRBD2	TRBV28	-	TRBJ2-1	TGTGCCAGCAGCTCGGTGGAAAGCGGGATATACAATGAGCAGTTCTTC	CASSSVESGIYNEQFF
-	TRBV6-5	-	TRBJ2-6	TGTGCCAGCAGTCCAGATTCGGGGGCCAACGTCCTGACTTTC	CASSPDSGANVLTF
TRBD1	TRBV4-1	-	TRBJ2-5	TGCGCCAGCAGCCAAGAGCCGGACAGGGGGAGGGAGACCCAGTACTTC	CASSQEPDRGRETQYF
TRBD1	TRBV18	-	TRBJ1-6	TGTGCCAGCTCACCAGTGGGACAGGGGTCACCCCTCCACTTT	CASSPVGQGSPLHF
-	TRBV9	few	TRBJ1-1	TGTGCCAGCAGCGTAGGGAAACTGATGAACACTGAAGCTTTCTTT	CASSVGKLMNTEAFF
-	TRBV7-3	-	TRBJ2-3	TGTGCCAGCAGCTCCTACAGGGCGGATACGCAGTATTTT	CASSSYRADTQYF
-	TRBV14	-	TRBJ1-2	TGTGCCAGCAGCCAAGTGGTGATGGGCTATGGCTACACCTTC	CASSQVVMGYGYTF
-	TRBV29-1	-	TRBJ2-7	TGCAGCGTTGAAGGGGGACCCTCCTACGAGCAGTACTTC	CSVEGGPSYEQYF
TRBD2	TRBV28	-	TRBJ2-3	TGTGCCAGCAGCCCGACTAGCGGGGGGGTCACAGATACGCAGTATTTT	CASSPTSGGVTDTQYF
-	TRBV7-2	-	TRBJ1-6	TGTGCCAGCAGCTTAGTAAGTCTTCTGGGTTCACCCCTCCACTTT	CASSLVSLLGSPLHF
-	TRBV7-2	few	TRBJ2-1	TGTGCCAGCAGCTCCGGCTACAATGAGCAGTTCTTC	CASSSGYNEQFF
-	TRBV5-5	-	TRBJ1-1	TGTGCCAGCAGCTTGTTACCATGGGGTGGGGTCGAAGCTTTCTTT	CASSLLPWGGVEAFF
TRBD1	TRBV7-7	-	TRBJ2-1	TGTGCCAGCAGCTTAGGGACAGGTTCCAATGAGCAGTTCTTC	CASSLGTGSNEQFF
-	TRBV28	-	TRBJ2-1	TGTGCCAGCAGTCCCCGAGGGGCTGGCTACAATGAGCAGTTCTTC	CASSPRGAGYNEQFF
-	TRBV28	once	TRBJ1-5	TGTGCCAGCAGTTTCTCTCCCGGGACGCTTGGCAATCAGCCCCAGCATTTT	CASSFSPGTLGNQPQHF
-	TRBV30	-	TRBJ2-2	TGTGCCTGGACCCCTACAGCGGGGAACACCGGGGAGCTGTTTTTT	CAWTPTAGNTGELFF
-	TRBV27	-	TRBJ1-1	TGTGCCAGCAGTGACCCAACTAAACAGGGATCGAACACTGAAGCTTTCTTT	CASSDPTKQGSNTEAFF
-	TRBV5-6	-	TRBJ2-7	TGTGCCAGCAGCTTGGAGACCACTTACGAGCAGTACTTC	CASSLETTYEQYF